This entry lists 30 T cell receptor beta chains sequenced from one sample in a study of T-cell memory formation after mild COVID-19. Via MiXCR, TCRdb re-called the 5' RACE reads, giving one row per CDR3 protein. Of under 350,000 distinct CDR3 sequences listed, around 16% are singletons. Input material: PBMCs or a T cell subset sorted from them (not recorded which). These receptor sequences come from a man younger than 35 who had mild COVID-19 (a few samples of this study predate the infection). Cell type and time point are not known.

The V gene is TRBV12-3 or TRBV12-4, the J gene TRBJ2-4; TRBD1 is a possible D gene (6 bases). V dropped 5 bases and J dropped 4 bases, with 21 bases sitting between them. CDR3 size: 17 residues. The CDR3 sequence is CASSDSRGTTPKNIQYF. In nucleotides, the CDR3 is TGTGCCAGCAGTGACTCCAGGGGCACAACACCTAAAAACATTCAGTACTTC.

This clonotype was seen more than once but under ten times. This chain joins TRBV12-3 or TRBV12-4 and TRBJ2-3, with 13 bases identical to TRBD2. The CDR3 runs to 16 residues. After removal of 5 bases from V and 2 bases from J, the junction contained 4 bases not matched to a gene. CDR3 bases: TGTGCCAGCAGTCTGACTAGCGGGGGGCCCACAGATACGCAGTATTTT. This gives the protein CASSLTSGGPTDTQYF.

This clonotype has just a few counts. The chain has TRBV18 and TRBJ2-2; TRBD1 agrees at 10 bases. The CDR3 length is 16 residues. Germline loops: CDR1 KGHSH, CDR2 LQKENI. Trimming took 2 bases from V and 4 from J; bases not matched to a gene: 4. CDR3 protein: CASSPGQGGVTGELFF. CDR3 bases: TGTGCCAGCTCACCAGGACAGGGGGGAGTCACCGGGGAGCTGTTTTTT.

The chain couples TRBV5-1 to TRBJ2-7; D is undetermined. CDR3 length: 11 amino acids. V lost 1 base and J 9 bases, leaving 8 bases between the germline ends. Germline V CDR1 and CDR2: SGHRS, YFSETQ. The CDR3 reads CASSLRNRQYF. DNA of the CDR3: TGCGCCAGCAGCTTGAGAAATCGGCAGTACTTC.

Ten or more counts support this clonotype. The chain links TRBV28 to TRBJ2-7; TRBD1 or TRBD2 may be the D gene (5 bases each). The CDR3 contains 11 residues. Between the trimmed V and J ends, which lost 11 bases and 4 bases, there was a span of 12 bases. Germline V gene data show CDR1 as MDHEN and CDR2 as SYDVKM. The CDR3 DNA reads TGTGCCTCTAGGGGCGGGTACGAGCAGTACGTC. This codes for CASRGGYEQYV.

There are a few counts of this clonotype. The chain combines TRBV12-3 or TRBV12-4 with TRBJ2-5, with 9 nucleotides matching TRBD2. Germline trimming cut 6 bases from V and 7 bases from J; bases unmatched to any gene: 9. The length of the CDR3 is 14 residues. The CDR3 reads CASSPSAGGGTQYF. CDR3 sequence (DNA): TGTGCCAGCAGCCCCTCAGCGGGGGGTGGGACCCAGTACTTC.

The chain uses TRBV5-5 and TRBJ2-1; the D is unclear. Germline values: CDR1 SGHKS, CDR2 YYEKEE (reference sequence). V was cut by 4 bases and J by 6 bases, with 11 bases left in between. This CDR3 has 13 amino acids. The CDR3, as DNA: TGTGCCAGCAGCATAACAGTATCCAATGAGCAGTTCTTC. Residues: CASSITVSNEQFF.

This chain links TRBV7-2 with TRBJ1-5, with unresolved D. This CDR3 is 15 amino acids long. V lost 4 bases and J 4 bases, leaving 14 bases between the germline ends. CDR1 SGHTA and CDR2 FQGNSA come from the germline V gene. The CDR3 region has the DNA TGTGCCAGCAGCTCCTTTGGCAGAATTAATCAGCCCCAGCATTTT. Translated: CASSSFGRINQPQHF.

The table lists this clonotype with a few counts. The rearrangement uses TRBV9 and TRBJ1-4; 7 positions match TRBD1. This CDR3 has 15 residues. Germline lookup yields CDR1 SGDLS and CDR2 YYNGEE. Trimming took 4 bases from V and 4 from J; bases not matched to a gene: 7. CDR3 sequence reads: CASSTTDRVNEKLFF. The CDR3 nucleotides are TGTGCCAGCAGCACGACCGACAGGGTTAATGAAAAACTGTTTTTT. Full variable domain (missing parts from reference TRBV9 and TRBJ1-4): DSGVTQTPKHLITATGQRVTLRCSPRSGDLSVYWYQQSLDQGLQFLIQYYNGEERAKGNILERFSAQQFPDLHSELNLSSLELGDSALYFCASSTTDRVNEKLFFGSGTQLSVL.

A few counts support this clonotype. The chain combines TRBV24-1 with TRBJ1-5; 7 positions match TRBD1. The ends lost 2 bases at V and 4 bases at J; junction bases unmatched: 7. Germline assignment: CDR1 KGHDR and CDR2 SFDVKD. The CDR3 spans 16 residues. In DNA form, the CDR3 reads TGTGCCACCAGTGATTCTAGGACAGGCGCTAATCAGCCCCAGCATTTT. Amino acids: CATSDSRTGANQPQHF.

The J gene is TRBJ1-1, the V gene TRBV5-1; 7 bases map to TRBD1. This CDR3 spans 17 amino acids. V dropped 1 base and J dropped 5; count of bases not matched to a gene: 14. Germline lookup yields CDR1 SGHRS and CDR2 YFSETQ. The CDR3 protein is CASSLNAGAGGRTEAFF. The CDR3 DNA reads TGCGCCAGCAGCTTGAACGCGGGTGCAGGGGGAAGGACTGAAGCTTTCTTT.

This clonotype occurred a few times. This chain links TRBV5-1 with TRBJ2-2, with D perhaps TRBD2 (5 bases). The CDR3 extends over 15 amino acids. The ends were cut back, 2 bases at V and 1 base at J, with 9 bases in the middle. Germline values: CDR1 SGHRS, CDR2 YFSETQ. CDR3 DNA: TGCGCCAGCAGCTTTCAACGGGGGAACACCGGGGAGCTGTTTTTT. Its translation is CASSFQRGNTGELFF.

This clonotype was observed a handful of times. This CDR3 reads CSVAAGWGMNTEAFF. DNA of the CDR3: TGCAGCGTAGCCGCGGGGTGGGGGATGAACACTGAAGCTTTCTTT. This chain joins TRBV29-1 and TRBJ1-1, with a tentative D call TRBD1 (5 bases). The germline V gene has CDR1 SQVTM and CDR2 ANQGSEA. V shed 6 bases and J shed 0 bases, with 17 bases lying between them. This CDR3 has 15 amino acids.

In its sample, this clonotype was seen many times. This chain uses TRBV4-3 with TRBJ2-2; no clear D gene. The CDR3 is 16 amino acids. Germline lookup yields CDR1 LGHNA and CDR2 YSLEER. Trimming pared 2 bases from V and 7 bases from J, leaving 17 bases between. Written as DNA, the CDR3 is TGCGCCAGCAGCCAATTGGTGGGGTCGTGGTACGGGGAGCTGTTTTTT. Translating gives CASSQLVGSWYGELFF.

There are a few counts of this clonotype. The rearrangement links TRBV7-2 to TRBJ2-7; 10 bases align to TRBD1. There are 16 residues in the CDR3. The germline V gene has CDR1 SGHTA and CDR2 FQGNSA. Germline trimming cut 5 bases from V and 4 bases from J; bases unmatched to any gene: 11. The CDR3 loop is CASSPLPGTGDYEQYF. The DNA of the CDR3 is TGTGCCAGCAGCCCACTGCCAGGGACAGGGGATTACGAGCAGTACTTC. Supplemented by reference TRBV7-2 and TRBJ2-7, the full variable domain reads GAGVSQSPSNKVTEKGKDVELRCDPISGHTALYWYRQSLGQGLEFLIYFQGNSAPDKSGLPSDRFSAERTGGSVSTLTIQRTQQEDSAVYLCASSPLPGTGDYEQYFGPGTRLTVT.

At least ten counts were recorded for this clonotype. The chain is built from TRBV6-1 and TRBJ2-3, with TRBD1 matching over 7 bases. The junction had 7 bases not matched to a gene; V was cut back by 0 bases and J by 4 bases. The CDR3 spans 16 residues. Germline assignment: CDR1 MNHNS and CDR2 SASEGT. CDR3 in DNA: TGTGCCAGCAGTGAAGCTCAGGGGGAAAAAGCAGATACGCAGTATTTT. Translated, it gives CASSEAQGEKADTQYF.

This clonotype was found a few times. This sequence joins TRBV7-9 and TRBJ2-2; D unresolved. This CDR3 has 16 residues. CDR1 is SEHNR and CDR2 is FQNEAQ in the germline V gene (reference sequence). V was cut by 2 bases and J by 6 bases, with 16 bases left in between. CDR3 nucleotides: TGTGCCAGCAGCTTACACCGATGGGGAACCTCCGGGGAGCTGTTTTTT. Protein: CASSLHRWGTSGELFF.

This clonotype has ten or more counts. This chain connects TRBV12-3 or TRBV12-4 to TRBJ2-7; 9 bases are a match to TRBD1. The CDR3 consists of 14 residues. The V gene end was trimmed by 1 base and the J gene end by 2 bases; junction bases not matched to a gene: 0. The CDR3 loop reads CASSLGTGAYEQYF. The CDR3, as DNA: TGTGCCAGCAGTTTAGGGACAGGGGCCTACGAGCAGTACTTC.

V is TRBV9 and J is TRBJ2-1; tentatively, D is TRBD1 or TRBD2 (5 bases each). V dropped 0 bases and J dropped 0 bases, with 13 bases sitting between them. The germline V gene encodes CDR1 SGDLS and CDR2 YYNGEE. There are 17 residues in the CDR3. The CDR3 loop reads CASSVGVGRASYNEQFF. DNA for the CDR3: TGTGCCAGCAGCGTAGGGGTGGGACGGGCCTCCTACAATGAGCAGTTCTTC.

This clonotype was detected only a few times. The J gene is TRBJ1-5, the V gene TRBV20-1, with D possibly matching TRBD1 (6 bases). Germline V gene data show CDR1 as DFQATT and CDR2 as SNEGSKA (reference sequence). Trimming removed 4 bases at V and 4 bases at J, with 11 bases between. The CDR3 is made up of 13 amino acids. Here the CDR3 reads CSAMLGANQPQHF. CDR3 coding DNA: TGCAGTGCTATGTTGGGGGCGAATCAGCCCCAGCATTTT.

In regard to this clonotype: Mismatch with germline at one junction end may stem from a read error. V is TRBV4-3 and J is TRBJ2-5, with D hard to call. Germline V gene sequence: CDR1 LGHNA, CDR2 YSLEER. The CDR3 totals 13 residues. The CDR3 coding sequence is TGCGCCAGCAGCCAAGATGCGGAAAAGACCCAGTCCTTC. Its translation: CASSQDAEKTQSF.

This clonotype showed up just a few times. The rearrangement links TRBV5-4 to TRBJ2-3, with 10 bases aligning to TRBD1. The CDR3 sequence is 15 residues long. V was clipped by 4 bases and J by 7 bases; unmatched bases: 9. Germline lookup yields CDR1 SGHNT and CDR2 YYREEE (reference sequence). CDR3 sequence: CASSVRDRGLNTQYF. The CDR3 DNA is TGTGCCAGCAGCGTTCGGGACAGGGGTTTGAATACGCAGTATTTT.

This clonotype was counted once. The chain couples TRBV7-2 to TRBJ1-5, with D unresolved. Per germline, CDR1 SGHTA and CDR2 FQGNSA. The CDR3 covers 15 residues. V lost 2 bases and J lost 2, with 10 bases in between. CDR3 in DNA: TGTGCCAGCAGCTTATTCTTGGGCGGCAATCAGCCCCAGCATTTT. Residues: CASSLFLGGNQPQHF.

The chain is built from TRBV29-1 and TRBJ2-2; D possibly corresponds to TRBD1 (6 bases). The CDR3 totals 14 residues. Trimming stripped 4 bases from V and 5 bases from J, with 14 bases between. Per the germline V gene, CDR1 is SQVTM and CDR2 is ANQGSEA. In DNA form, the CDR3 reads TGCAGCGTTGTTTCACAGGGTGGAACCGGGGAGCTGTTTTTT. Protein product: CSVVSQGGTGELFF.

This clonotype came up once. The rearrangement links TRBV20-1 to TRBJ1-5; the match to TRBD1 covers 7 bases. Germline CDR1 DFQATT, CDR2 SNEGSKA (reference sequence). The CDR3 runs to 12 residues. The V gene end was trimmed by 7 bases and the J gene end by 6 bases; junction bases not matched to a gene: 6. The CDR3 DNA follows: TGCAGTGTAGACAGGGAAGGTCAGCCCCAGCATTTT. Residues: CSVDREGQPQHF.

This clonotype was detected many times. CDR3 nucleotide sequence: TGTGCCAGCAGCTCCTTTAGCGGGGGGACTTCAGATACGCAGTATTTT. This gives the protein CASSSFSGGTSDTQYF. The genes are TRBV7-3 and TRBJ2-3; 10 nucleotides match TRBD2. V shed 4 bases, J shed 4 bases, and the junction held 8 bases outside the gene matches. Germline CDR1 is SGHTA and CDR2 is FQGTGA. CDR3 length: 16 amino acids.

In its sample, this clonotype was seen a few times. The V gene is TRBV4-3, the J gene TRBJ1-1, with TRBD1 identical over 8 bases. The germline gives CDR1 LGHNA, CDR2 YSLEER. V shed 5 bases, J shed 1 base, and the junction held 3 bases outside the gene matches. The CDR3 spans 14 residues. CDR3 sequence reads: CASSAQGANTEAFF. The CDR3 DNA reads as TGCGCCAGCAGCGCGCAGGGGGCGAACACTGAAGCTTTCTTT.

This clonotype has only a few counts. V usage is TRBV12-3 or TRBV12-4 and J usage is TRBJ2-3; TRBD1 or TRBD2 may be the D gene (5 bases each). The CDR3 spans 16 residues. Trimming shortened V by 8 bases and J by 4 bases, and 22 bases separated the two germline ends. Here the CDR3 DNA reads TGTGCCAGCCTTATGTGGGGGAAACCTGGGGCAGATACGCAGTATTTT. Residues: CASLMWGKPGADTQYF.

This chain links TRBV5-1 with TRBJ2-2; 9 nucleotides align to TRBD2. CDR3 length: 16 residues. The J segment lost 5 bases and the V segment lost 4 bases, leaving 9 bases of the junction unmatched. Germline V CDR1 and CDR2: SGHRS, YFSETQ. The CDR3 sequence: CASSQFLAGRTGELFF. The CDR3 DNA follows: TGCGCCAGCAGCCAATTCCTAGCGGGGAGGACCGGGGAGCTGTTTTTT.

A few counts support this clonotype. In DNA, the CDR3 is TGTGCCAGCAGCTTGGTCGGCAGGGCCTACGAGCAGTACGTC. Its protein product is CASSLVGRAYEQYV. The chain recombines TRBV5-5 with TRBJ2-7; D is perhaps TRBD1 (5 bases). The length of the CDR3 is 14 residues. Trimming removed 0 bases from V and 2 bases from J, with 9 bases in between. CDR1 and CDR2 (germline): SGHKS, YYEKEE (reference sequence).